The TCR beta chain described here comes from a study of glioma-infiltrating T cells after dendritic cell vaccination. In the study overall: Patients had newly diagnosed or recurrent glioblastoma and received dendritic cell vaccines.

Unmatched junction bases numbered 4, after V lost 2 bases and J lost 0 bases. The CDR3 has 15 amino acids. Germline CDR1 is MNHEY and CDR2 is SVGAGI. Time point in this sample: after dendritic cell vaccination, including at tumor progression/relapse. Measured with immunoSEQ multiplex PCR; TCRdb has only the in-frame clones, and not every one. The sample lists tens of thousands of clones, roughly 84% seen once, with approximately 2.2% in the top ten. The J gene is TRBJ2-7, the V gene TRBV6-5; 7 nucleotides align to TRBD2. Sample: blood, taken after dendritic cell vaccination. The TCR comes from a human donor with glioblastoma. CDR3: CASSYAGVISYEQYF. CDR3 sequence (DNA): TGTGCCAGCAGTTACGCGGGGGTTATCTCCTACGAGCAGTACTTC.